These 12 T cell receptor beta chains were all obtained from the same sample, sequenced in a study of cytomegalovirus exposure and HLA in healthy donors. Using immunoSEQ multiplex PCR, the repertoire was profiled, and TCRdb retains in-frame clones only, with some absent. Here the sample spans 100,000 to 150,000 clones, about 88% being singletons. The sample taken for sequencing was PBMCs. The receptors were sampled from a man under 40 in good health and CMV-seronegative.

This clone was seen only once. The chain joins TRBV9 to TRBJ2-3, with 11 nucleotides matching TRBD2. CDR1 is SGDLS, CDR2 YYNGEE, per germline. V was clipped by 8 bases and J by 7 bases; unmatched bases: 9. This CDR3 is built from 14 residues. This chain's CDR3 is CASRGTSGSNTQYF. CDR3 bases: TGTGCCAGTCGGGGAACTAGCGGGAGTAATACGCAGTATTTT.

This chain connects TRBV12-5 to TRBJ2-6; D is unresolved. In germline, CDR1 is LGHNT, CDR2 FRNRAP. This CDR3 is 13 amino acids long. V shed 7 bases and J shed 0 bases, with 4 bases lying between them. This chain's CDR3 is CASVRSGANVLTF. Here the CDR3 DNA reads TGTGCTAGTGTTCGCTCTGGGGCCAACGTCCTGACTTTC.

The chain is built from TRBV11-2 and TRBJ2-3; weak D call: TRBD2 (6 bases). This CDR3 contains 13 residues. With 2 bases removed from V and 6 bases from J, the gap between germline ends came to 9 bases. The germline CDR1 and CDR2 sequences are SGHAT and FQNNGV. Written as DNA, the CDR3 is TGTGCCAGCAGCTTATGGGGGAGGGATACGCAGTATTTT. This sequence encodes CASSLWGRDTQYF. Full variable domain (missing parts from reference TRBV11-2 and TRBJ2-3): EAGVAQSPRYKIIEKRQSVAFWCNPISGHATLYWYQQILGQGPKLLIQFQNNGVVDDSQLPKDRFSAERLKGVDSTLKIQPAKLEDSAVYLCASSLWGRDTQYFGPGTRLTVL.

CDR3 in DNA: TGTGCCTGGACCTCCACCGGGGAGCTGTTTTTT. This codes for CAWTSTGELFF. The chain has TRBV30 and TRBJ2-2; no clear D gene. The CDR3 spans 11 residues. V was clipped by 4 bases and J by 4 bases, with 4 bases between them. In germline, CDR1 is GTSNPN, CDR2 SVGIG (reference sequence).

For the CDR3, the DNA is TGTGCCAGCAGACCTGAAGGGGTAGCGGGAGAATTAGTGGGAGGAGCCAAAAACATTCAGTACTTC. It specifies CASRPEGVAGELVGGAKNIQYF. This chain links TRBV21-1 with TRBJ2-4; the table's D call of TRBD2 was not tested on the DNA. TRBV21-1 is deemed a pseudogene. This CDR3 comprises 22 residues.

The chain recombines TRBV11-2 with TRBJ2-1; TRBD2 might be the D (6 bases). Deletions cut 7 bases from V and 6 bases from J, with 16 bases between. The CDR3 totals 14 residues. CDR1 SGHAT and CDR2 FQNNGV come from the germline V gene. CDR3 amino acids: CASTSGLPFNEQFF. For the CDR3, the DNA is TGTGCCAGCACGTCGGGACTCCCTTTCAATGAGCAGTTCTTC.

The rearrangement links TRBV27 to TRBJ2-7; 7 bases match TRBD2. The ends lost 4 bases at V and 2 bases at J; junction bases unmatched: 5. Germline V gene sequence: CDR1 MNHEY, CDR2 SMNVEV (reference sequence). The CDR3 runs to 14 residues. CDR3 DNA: TGTGCCAGCAGTTGGGCTAGCGGCCCCTACGAGCAGTACTTC. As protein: CASSWASGPYEQYF.

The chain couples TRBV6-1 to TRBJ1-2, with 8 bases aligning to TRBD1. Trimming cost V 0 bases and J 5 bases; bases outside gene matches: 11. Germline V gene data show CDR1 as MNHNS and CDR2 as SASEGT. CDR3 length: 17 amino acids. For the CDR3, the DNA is TGTGCCAGCAGTGAAGCAGGAAGGACAGGGTCATGGTATGGCTACACCTTC. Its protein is CASSEAGRTGSWYGYTF.

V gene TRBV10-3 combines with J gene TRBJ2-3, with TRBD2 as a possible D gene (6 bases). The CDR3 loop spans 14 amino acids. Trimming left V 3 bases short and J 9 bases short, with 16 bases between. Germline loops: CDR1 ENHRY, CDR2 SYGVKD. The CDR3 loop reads CAISDGSGPGTQYF. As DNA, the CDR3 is TGTGCCATCAGTGATGGAAGCGGGCCTGGGACGCAGTATTTT.

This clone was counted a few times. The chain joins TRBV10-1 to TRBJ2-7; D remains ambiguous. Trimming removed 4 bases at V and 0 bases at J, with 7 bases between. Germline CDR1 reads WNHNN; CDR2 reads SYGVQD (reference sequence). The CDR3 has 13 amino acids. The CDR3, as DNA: TGCGCCAGCAGTGTTAGTAGCTCCTACGAGCAGTACTTC. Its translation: CASSVSSSYEQYF.

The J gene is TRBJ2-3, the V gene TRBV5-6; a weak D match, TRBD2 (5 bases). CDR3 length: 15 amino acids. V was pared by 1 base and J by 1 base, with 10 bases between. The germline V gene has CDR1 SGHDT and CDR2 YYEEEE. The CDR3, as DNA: TGTGCCAGCAGCTTGCCGGGATCGGGCACAGATACGCAGTATTTT. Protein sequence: CASSLPGSGTDTQYF.

In nucleotides, the CDR3 is TGCAGCGTGACTGGGACAGGGGCACTTGATACGCAGTATTTT. Residues: CSVTGTGALDTQYF. V usage is TRBV29-1 and J usage is TRBJ2-3; 10 positions agree with TRBD1. CDR1 is SQVTM and CDR2 is ANQGSEA in the germline V gene. V was clipped by 6 bases and J by 6 bases; unmatched bases: 9. This CDR3 contains 14 residues.